The sequence of this T cell receptor (beta chain) was determined in a study of neurological immune-mediated disorders. After removal of 0 bases from V and 2 bases from J, the junction contained 14 bases not matched to a gene. This CDR3 comprises 19 residues. Per the germline V gene, CDR1 is LGHDT and CDR2 is YNNKEL (reference sequence). The table lists this clonotype with many counts. Sorted libraries came from 950,000 to 1,000,000 CD4+ or CD8+ T cells. 5'RACE generated cDNA with 10-nucleotide random UMIs. Every sequencing run generated over 160 million TCR-beta sequences from 15-18 subjects. TCRdb re-analysed the 5' RACE reads in MiXCR, keeping a single row per CDR3 protein. The table includes tens of thousands of distinct CDR3 sequences, 7.2% detected once.

Sample: CD4+ T cells from blood. The chain joins TRBV3-1 to TRBJ2-7; TRBD2 matches 9 bases. The TCR sequence derives from a man in his fifties or sixties in good health. CDR3 sequence: CASSQEGAGGLPSAYEQYF. The CDR3 DNA is TGTGCCAGCAGCCAAGAGGGGGCGGGAGGGCTCCCAAGCGCCTACGAGCAGTACTTC.